This TCR beta chain was captured by sequencing in a study of cytomegalovirus exposure and HLA in healthy donors. Whole-study results and caveats: In a later analysis, 17,000 or so TCR beta sequences were associated with HLA alleles at 0.05 false discovery rate. For presence/absence analyses, sequencing depth was assumed to be roughly uniform across donors. The study put 150 or so TCR beta chains on its list as cytomegalovirus-associated.

As for this clone: Its specificity is unknown.

PCR primers comprised 60 Vbeta and 13 Jbeta primers. TCRdb keeps only in-frame clones here, not all; method: immunoSEQ multiplex PCR. The table includes approximately 270,000 clones, 80% detected once. Trimming pared 3 bases from V and 7 bases from J, leaving 13 bases between. CDR1 SEHNR and CDR2 FQNEAQ come from the germline V gene (reference sequence). The CDR3 spans 13 residues. The chain recombines TRBV7-9 with TRBJ2-7; possible D gene TRBD2, 6 bases. The sequenced material came from PBMCs. The TCR was taken from a girl aged 2 to 9 in good health and CMV-seronegative. CDR3 in amino acids: CASSFATSMEQYF. The CDR3 coding sequence is TGTGCCAGCAGCTTCGCAACTAGCATGGAGCAGTACTTC.